This T cell receptor (beta chain) was sequenced in a study of CD8+ T cells in alopecia areata. At the level of the study: Those treated were given oral tofacitinib at 5 to 10 mg twice daily. General study results and limits: Tissue-resident alphabeta T cells belonging to normal skin likewise get sequenced within scalp specimens. Higher clonality than in normal scalp was seen in lesional scalp, especially alopecia totalis/universalis.

Following extraction, RNA underwent reverse transcription to cDNA, which served as the sequencing template. Clones were read by immunoSEQ multiplex PCR, and TCRdb kept only the in-frame ones, dropping some. This table has approximately 150,000 clones, about 66% appearing once. Trimming shortened V by 5 bases and J by 0 bases, and 16 bases separated the two germline ends. CDR3 length equals 16 residues. Per the germline V gene, CDR1 is SNHLY and CDR2 is FYNNEI. Peripheral blood samples and lesional scalp punch biopsies were obtained from alopecia areata patients. Regarding this clone: Its antigen is still unknown.

The V and J genes are TRBV2 and TRBJ1-1; possible D gene TRBD1, 5 bases. The input for sequencing was CD8+ T cells sorted from blood, taken at week 0. This receptor was identified in a human donor with alopecia areata. Written as DNA, the CDR3 is TGTGCCAGCAGTTCGGACACCAAACGACTGAACACTGAAGCTTTCTTT. This sequence encodes CASSSDTKRLNTEAFF.